The 20 T cell receptor beta chains listed next were all sequenced from one sample in a study of blood T cell repertoires in COVID-19. Data came from immunoSEQ multiplex PCR; TCRdb stores just in-frame clones and leaves some out. This table has 250,000 to 400,000 clones, 90% appearing once. Material for sequencing was peripheral blood. Every receptor here comes from a woman in her twenties or thirties with COVID-19, enrolled during active disease.

This clone was detected only once. This chain connects TRBV6-5 to TRBJ2-7, with 7 bases matching TRBD1. Germline loops: CDR1 MNHEY, CDR2 SVGAGI. The CDR3 has 14 amino acids. V was pared by 5 bases and J by 3 bases, with 7 bases of the junction left unmatched. CDR3 loop: CASSIGTDFYEQYF. The CDR3 DNA sequence: TGTGCCAGCAGTATCGGGACAGACTTCTACGAGCAGTACTTC.

This clone showed up just once. Other DNA sequences in this specimen translate into the identical CDR3. The chain has TRBV5-1 and TRBJ1-3; 7 bases fit TRBD1. From germline, CDR1 is SGHRS and CDR2 YFSETQ. The CDR3 sequence is 15 residues long. J was trimmed by 2 bases and V by 0 bases; bases with no gene match: 2. CDR3 bases: TGCGCCAGCAGCTTGGAAGGGGGCACTGGAAACACCATATATTTT. Translated, it gives CASSLEGGTGNTIYF.

This sequence joins TRBV12-5 and TRBJ1-2; D is possibly TRBD1 (5 bases). The CDR3 covers 13 residues. The V gene lost 5 bases and the J gene lost 6 bases, with 13 bases spanning the gap. Per germline, CDR1 LGHNT and CDR2 FRNRAP. For the CDR3, the DNA is TGTGCTAGTGGTCGGCAGGGAAGAAATGGCTACACCTTC. Its protein is CASGRQGRNGYTF.

The genes are TRBV10-3 and TRBJ2-7; TRBD1 matches 9 bases. The CDR3 loop spans 13 amino acids. V gave up 6 bases and J gave up 3 bases; unmatched junction bases: 3. Germline V gene lookup returns CDR1 ENHRY and CDR2 SYGVKD. CDR3 in amino acids: CAISPGQGYEQYF. Here the CDR3 DNA reads TGTGCCATCAGCCCGGGACAGGGCTACGAGCAGTACTTC.

Points on this clone: Other nucleotide sequences from this sample produce the same CDR3. The CDR3: CASSPGLRTDTQYF. CDR3 bases: TGTGCCAGCAGCCCGGGACTTCGCACAGATACGCAGTATTTT. V usage is TRBV5-4 and J usage is TRBJ2-3, with D maybe TRBD2 (6 bases). The CDR3 has 14 amino acids. The ends were cut back, 4 bases at V and 1 base at J, with 10 bases in the middle. Germline V CDR1 and CDR2: SGHNT, YYREEE (reference sequence).

V is TRBV12-3 or TRBV12-4 and J is TRBJ1-6; D remains ambiguous. There are 13 residues in the CDR3. The V and J ends lost 5 bases and 9 bases respectively, with 11 bases between them. This CDR3 is CASSPKPTSPLHF. The CDR3 bases are TGTGCCAGCAGTCCCAAGCCCACTTCACCCCTCCACTTT.

About this clone: At one boundary the junction diverges from the germline segment, which might be a read error. The V call is TRBV28, the J call TRBJ1-1; no firm D call. This CDR3 is built from 13 residues. Per the germline V gene, CDR1 is MDHEN and CDR2 is SYDVKM. CDR3 amino acids: CASRPGGNPEAFF. The CDR3 coding sequence is TGTGCCAGCAGGCCGGGAGGGAACCCTGAAGCTTTCTTT. Drawing the rest from reference TRBV28 and TRBJ1-1, the complete variable domain is DVKVTQSSRYLVKRTGEKVFLECVQDMDHENMFWYRQDPGLGLRLIYFSYDVKMKEKGDIPEGYSVSREKKERFSLILESASTNQTSMYLCASRPGGNPEAFFGQGTRLTVV.

This chain connects TRBV7-8 to TRBJ2-7; possibly TRBD2 for D (6 bases). Trimming removed 1 base from V and 2 bases from J, with 12 bases in between. Germline V gene sequence: CDR1 SGHVS, CDR2 FQNEAQ. The CDR3 spans 15 residues. The CDR3 coding sequence is TGTGCCAGCAGCTTAGTAGGAGGGAATCCCTACGAGCAGTACTTC. It translates to CASSLVGGNPYEQYF. Variable domain in full (rest from reference TRBV7-8 and TRBJ2-7): GAGVSQSPRYKVAKRGQDVALRCDPISGHVSLFWYQQALGQGPEFLTYFQNEAQLDKSGLPSDRFFAERPEGSVSTLKIQRTQQEDSAVYLCASSLVGGNPYEQYFGPGTRLTVT.

The chain employs TRBV5-1 and TRBJ2-3, with D perhaps TRBD1 (5 bases). Germline V gene data show CDR1 as SGHRS and CDR2 as YFSETQ. V was clipped by 0 bases and J by 2 bases, with 10 bases between them. The CDR3 consists of 15 residues. DNA of the CDR3: TGCGCCAGCAGCTTGGAACAGGCTTACACAGATACGCAGTATTTT. Protein product: CASSLEQAYTDTQYF.

This clone was detected only a few times. The chain links TRBV27 to TRBJ2-7; 10 nucleotides line up with TRBD2. This CDR3 contains 15 residues. Germline lookup yields CDR1 MNHEY and CDR2 SMNVEV (reference sequence). V was pared by 0 bases and J by 5 bases, with 4 bases of the junction left unmatched. For the CDR3, the DNA is TGTGCCAGCAGTTTATCGCCTAGCGGGAGTGACGAGCAGTACTTC. Protein product: CASSLSPSGSDEQYF.

This chain's CDR3 is CASSEYSGTINSPLHF. The CDR3 region has the DNA TGTGCCAGCAGCGAGTATTCCGGGACTATTAATTCACCCCTCCACTTT. This chain connects TRBV9 to TRBJ1-6; D is possibly TRBD1 (5 bases). Looked up from germline, CDR1 is SGDLS and CDR2 is YYNGEE. V lost 3 bases and J lost 6, with 16 bases in between. The CDR3 is 16 residues long.

CDR3 residues: CASSYALAEETQYF. CDR3 in DNA: TGTGCCAGCAGTTATGCCCTTGCAGAAGAGACCCAGTACTTC. The chain employs TRBV28 and TRBJ2-5; D not resolved. Germline V gene lookup returns CDR1 MDHEN and CDR2 SYDVKM. This CDR3 comprises 14 residues. The V gene lost 4 bases and the J gene lost 3 bases, with 12 bases spanning the gap.

This rearrangement joins TRBV30 to TRBJ1-6, with 9 nucleotides matching TRBD1. Germline-derived CDR1 and CDR2 are GTSNPN and SVGIG (reference sequence). The CDR3 length is 13 residues. With 5 bases clipped from V and 7 bases from J, the junction kept 3 bases outside the gene matches. The CDR3 region is CAWGQGSNSPLHF. CDR3 bases: TGTGCCTGGGGACAGGGGTCAAATTCACCCCTCCACTTT.

The chain joins TRBV6-5 to TRBJ1-6; 8 bases align to TRBD1. The junction had 9 bases not matched to a gene; V was cut back by 7 bases and J by 7 bases. The V gene's germline CDR1 is MNHEY and CDR2 SVGAGI. The CDR3 contains 15 residues. CDR3 amino acids: CASTRQGAMNSPLHF. The CDR3 DNA follows: TGTGCCAGCACGCGGCAGGGGGCGATGAATTCACCCCTCCACTTT.

J is TRBJ2-1 and V is TRBV5-1; D gene unclear. The CDR3 is 13 residues long. Per germline, CDR1 SGHRS and CDR2 YFSETQ. Trimming took 0 bases from V and 6 from J, leaving 7 bases between them. The CDR3 DNA is TGCGCCAGCAGCTTGGCTCTGGCCAATGAGCAGTTCTTC. This translates into CASSLALANEQFF.

The chain employs TRBV27 and TRBJ1-2, with 9 positions matching TRBD1. The germline V gene has CDR1 MNHEY and CDR2 SMNVEV (reference sequence). J gave up 2 bases and V 2 bases, and 3 bases lay outside the gene matches. There are 15 residues in the CDR3. The CDR3 is CASSLVGTGNYGYTF. Written as DNA, the CDR3 is TGTGCCAGCAGTTTAGTCGGGACAGGGAACTATGGCTACACCTTC.

CDR3 residues: CASRPGTGVYGTEAFF. The CDR3 nucleotides are TGTGCCAGCCGACCCGGGACAGGGGTTTATGGAACTGAAGCTTTCTTT. This sequence joins TRBV2 and TRBJ1-1; 10 bases match TRBD1. After removal of 8 bases from V and 5 bases from J, the junction contained 14 bases not matched to a gene. The germline CDR1 and CDR2 sequences are SNHLY and FYNNEI. This CDR3 has 16 residues. Using reference TRBV2 and TRBJ1-1 for the parts outside the CDR3, the full variable domain is EPEVTQTPSHQVTQMGQEVILRCVPISNHLYFYWYRQILGQKVEFLVSFYNNEISEKSEIFDDQFSVERPDGSNFTLKIRSTKLEDSAMYFCASRPGTGVYGTEAFFGQGTRLTVV.

CDR3 DNA: TGTGCCAGTAGTATAGGTGCTGCCAGGGCCTATGGCTACACCTTC. Protein product: CASSIGAARAYGYTF. The V and J genes are TRBV19 and TRBJ1-2, with D possibly matching TRBD1 (5 bases). Trimming stripped 1 base from V and 4 bases from J, with 13 bases between. The CDR3 has 15 residues. From germline, CDR1 is LNHDA and CDR2 SQIVND (reference sequence).

The gene calls are TRBV4-2 and TRBJ2-1; 7 nucleotides match TRBD2. The CDR3 covers 14 residues. The V gene end was trimmed by 1 base and the J gene end by 12 bases; junction bases not matched to a gene: 9. CDR1 and CDR2 (germline): LGHNA, YNFKEQ. CDR3 protein: CASSQGLGGKGQFF. CDR3 nucleotides: TGTGCCAGCAGCCAAGGATTGGGAGGGAAAGGGCAGTTCTTC.

Concerning this clone itself: Within the sample, other DNA sequences also encode this same CDR3. The chain joins TRBV7-9 to TRBJ2-3, with D unresolved. This CDR3 is 12 amino acids long. The germline gives CDR1 SEHNR, CDR2 FQNEAQ (reference sequence). Trimming removed 6 bases from V and 0 bases from J, with 4 bases in between. The CDR3 bases are TGTGCCAGCAGTTCTAGCACAGATACGCAGTATTTT. This encodes CASSSSTDTQYF.